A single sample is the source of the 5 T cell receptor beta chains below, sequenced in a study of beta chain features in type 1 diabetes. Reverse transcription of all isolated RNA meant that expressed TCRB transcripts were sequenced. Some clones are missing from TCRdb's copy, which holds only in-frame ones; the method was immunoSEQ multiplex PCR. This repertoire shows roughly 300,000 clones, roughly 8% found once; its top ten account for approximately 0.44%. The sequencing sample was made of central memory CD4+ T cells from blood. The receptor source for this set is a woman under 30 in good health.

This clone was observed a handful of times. In DNA, the CDR3 is TGTGCCAGCAGTGGAGCCGGGACAGGGATGCTTAATACGCAGTATTTT. Encoded protein: CASSGAGTGMLNTQYF. V gene TRBV6-1 combines with J gene TRBJ2-3, with 9 positions matching TRBD1. Looked up from germline, CDR1 is MNHNS and CDR2 is SASEGT. The CDR3 consists of 16 residues. With 4 bases clipped from V and 7 bases from J, the junction kept 12 bases outside the gene matches.

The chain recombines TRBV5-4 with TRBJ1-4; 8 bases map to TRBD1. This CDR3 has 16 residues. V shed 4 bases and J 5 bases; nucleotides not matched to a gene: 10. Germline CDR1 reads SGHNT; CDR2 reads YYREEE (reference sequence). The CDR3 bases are TGTGCCAGCAGCAAGGGAGTAGGGACAGGCAATGAAAAACTGTTTTTT. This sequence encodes CASSKGVGTGNEKLFF.

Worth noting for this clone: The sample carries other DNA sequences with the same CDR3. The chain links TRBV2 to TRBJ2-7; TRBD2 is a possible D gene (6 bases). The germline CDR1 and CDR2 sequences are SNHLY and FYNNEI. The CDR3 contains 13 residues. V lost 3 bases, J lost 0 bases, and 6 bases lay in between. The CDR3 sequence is CASSEGGSYEQYF. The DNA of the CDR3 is TGTGCCAGCAGTGAGGGGGGCTCCTACGAGCAGTACTTC.

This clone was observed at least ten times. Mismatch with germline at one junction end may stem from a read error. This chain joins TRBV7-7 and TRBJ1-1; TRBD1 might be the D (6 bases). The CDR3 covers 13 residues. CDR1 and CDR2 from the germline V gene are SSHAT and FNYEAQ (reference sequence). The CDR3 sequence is CASSADAGTEAFF. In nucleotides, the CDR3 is TGTGCTAGCAGCGCTGACGCCGGGACAGAAGCTTTCTTT.

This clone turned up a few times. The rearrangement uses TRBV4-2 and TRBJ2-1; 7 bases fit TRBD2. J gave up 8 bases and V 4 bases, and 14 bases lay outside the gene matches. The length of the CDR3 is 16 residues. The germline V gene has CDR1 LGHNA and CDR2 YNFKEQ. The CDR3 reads CASSRYPTSVEYEQFF. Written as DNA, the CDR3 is TGTGCCAGCAGCCGATACCCCACTAGCGTGGAGTATGAGCAGTTCTTC.